The TCR beta chain under discussion was sequenced for a study of cytomegalovirus exposure and HLA in healthy donors. With 60 Vbeta and 13 Jbeta primers, the PCR was carried out. Libraries were prepared by immunoSEQ multiplex PCR; TCRdb keeps only in-frame clonotypes and omits some of them. The data contain around 130,000 clones, roughly 84% of them singletons. This clonotype was sampled from a woman under 30 in good health and CMV-seropositive. Input material: PBMCs.

The CDR3 region is CASSSLDSYNEQFF. The CDR3 nucleotides read TGTGCCAGCAGCTCACTAGATTCCTACAATGAGCAGTTCTTC. The genes are TRBV5-4 and TRBJ2-1; a weak D match, TRBD2 (5 bases). Looked up from germline, CDR1 is SGHNT and CDR2 is YYREEE (reference sequence). Trimming took 3 bases from V and 1 from J, leaving 8 bases between them. The CDR3 loop spans 14 amino acids.